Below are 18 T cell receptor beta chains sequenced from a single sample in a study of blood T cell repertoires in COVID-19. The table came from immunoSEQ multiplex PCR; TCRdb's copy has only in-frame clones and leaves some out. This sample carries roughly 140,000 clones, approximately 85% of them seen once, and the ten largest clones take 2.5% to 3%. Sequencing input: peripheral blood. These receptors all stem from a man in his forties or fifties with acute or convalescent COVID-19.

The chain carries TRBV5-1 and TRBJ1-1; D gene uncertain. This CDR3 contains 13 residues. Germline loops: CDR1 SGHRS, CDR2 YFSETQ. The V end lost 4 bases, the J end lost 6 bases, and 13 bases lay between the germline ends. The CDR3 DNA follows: TGCGCCAGCAGCCTACCTCCAGAGGCTGAAGCTTTCTTT. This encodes CASSLPPEAEAFF.

The CDR3 sequence: CASSLTGENTEAFF. CDR3 DNA: TGTGCCAGCAGCCTGACAGGGGAAAACACTGAAGCTTTCTTT. V usage is TRBV7-9 and J usage is TRBJ1-1, with 8 bases lining up with TRBD1. Looked up from germline, CDR1 is SEHNR and CDR2 is FQNEAQ (reference sequence). The ends lost 5 bases at V and 2 bases at J; junction bases unmatched: 4. CDR3 length equals 14 residues.

CDR3 sequence reads: CASSTGLAGVRETQYF. The CDR3 nucleotides are TGTGCCAGCAGCACGGGACTAGCGGGAGTGAGAGAGACCCAGTACTTC. The genes are TRBV7-9 and TRBJ2-5; 14 nucleotides align to TRBD2. V shed 5 bases and J 4 bases; nucleotides not matched to a gene: 6. This CDR3 region has 16 residues. Germline CDR1 reads SEHNR; CDR2 reads FQNEAQ (reference sequence).

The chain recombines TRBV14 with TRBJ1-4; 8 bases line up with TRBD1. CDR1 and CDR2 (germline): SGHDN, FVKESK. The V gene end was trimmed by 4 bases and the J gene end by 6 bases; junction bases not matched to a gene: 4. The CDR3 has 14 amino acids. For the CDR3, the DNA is TGTGCCAGCAGCCCGGGACAGGTGGATGAAAAACTGTTTTTT. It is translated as CASSPGQVDEKLFF.

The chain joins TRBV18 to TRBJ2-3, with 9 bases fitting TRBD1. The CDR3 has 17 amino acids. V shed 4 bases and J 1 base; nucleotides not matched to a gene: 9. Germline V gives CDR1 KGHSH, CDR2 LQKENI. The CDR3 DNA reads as TGTGCCAGCTCACTTGCAACCACAGGGGGCGGCACAGATACGCAGTATTTT. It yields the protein CASSLATTGGGTDTQYF.

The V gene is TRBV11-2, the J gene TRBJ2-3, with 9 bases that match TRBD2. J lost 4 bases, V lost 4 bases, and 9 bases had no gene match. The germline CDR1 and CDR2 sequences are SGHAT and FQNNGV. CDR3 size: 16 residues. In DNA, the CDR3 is TGTGCCAGCAGCTACACCGGGGGGACTAGCCCAGATACGCAGTATTTT. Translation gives CASSYTGGTSPDTQYF.

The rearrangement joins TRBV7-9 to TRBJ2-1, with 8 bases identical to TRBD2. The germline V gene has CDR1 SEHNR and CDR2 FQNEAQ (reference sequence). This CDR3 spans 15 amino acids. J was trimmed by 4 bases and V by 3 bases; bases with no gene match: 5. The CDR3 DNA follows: TGTGCCAGCAGCTTTCGAACGGGGGGGTACAATGAGCAGTTCTTC. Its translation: CASSFRTGGYNEQFF.

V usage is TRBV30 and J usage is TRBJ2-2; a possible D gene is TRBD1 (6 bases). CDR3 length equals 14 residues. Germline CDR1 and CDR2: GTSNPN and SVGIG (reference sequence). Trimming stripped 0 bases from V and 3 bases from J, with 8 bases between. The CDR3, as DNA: TGTGCCTGGAGTGTACAGGGATACACCGGGGAGCTGTTTTTT. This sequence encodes CAWSVQGYTGELFF.

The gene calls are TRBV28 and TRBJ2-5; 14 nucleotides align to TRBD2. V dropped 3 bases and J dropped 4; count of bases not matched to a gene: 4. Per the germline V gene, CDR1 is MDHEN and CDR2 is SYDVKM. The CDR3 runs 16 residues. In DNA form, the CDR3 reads TGTGCCAGCAGTTTTTGGGGACTAGCGGGAGCAGAGACCCAGTACTTC. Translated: CASSFWGLAGAETQYF.

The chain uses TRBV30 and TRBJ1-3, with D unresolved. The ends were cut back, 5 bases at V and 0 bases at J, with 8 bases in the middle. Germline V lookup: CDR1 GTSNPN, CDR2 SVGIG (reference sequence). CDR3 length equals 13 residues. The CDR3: CAWGRSSGNTIYF. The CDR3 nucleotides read TGTGCCTGGGGGAGGAGCTCTGGAAACACCATATATTTT.

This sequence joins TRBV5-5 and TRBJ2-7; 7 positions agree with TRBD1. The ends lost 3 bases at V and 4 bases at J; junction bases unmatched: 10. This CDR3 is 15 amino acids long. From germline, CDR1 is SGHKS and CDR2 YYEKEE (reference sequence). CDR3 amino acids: CASSSPGTAVYEQYF. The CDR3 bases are TGTGCCAGCAGCTCACCCGGGACAGCTGTGTACGAGCAGTACTTC.

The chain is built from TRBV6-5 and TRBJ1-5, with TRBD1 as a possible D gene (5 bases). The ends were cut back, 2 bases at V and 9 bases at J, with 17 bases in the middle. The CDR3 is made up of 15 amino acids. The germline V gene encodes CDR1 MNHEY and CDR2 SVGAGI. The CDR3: CASSYGLGASGPQHF. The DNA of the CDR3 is TGTGCCAGCAGTTACGGCCTTGGGGCGAGTGGGCCCCAGCATTTT.

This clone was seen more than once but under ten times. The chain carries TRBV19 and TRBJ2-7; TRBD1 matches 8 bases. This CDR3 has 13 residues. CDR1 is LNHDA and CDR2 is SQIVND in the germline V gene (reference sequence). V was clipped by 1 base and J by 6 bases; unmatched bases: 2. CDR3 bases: TGTGCCAGTAGTATAGCCGACAGGGGCGAGCAGTACTTC. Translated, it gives CASSIADRGEQYF.

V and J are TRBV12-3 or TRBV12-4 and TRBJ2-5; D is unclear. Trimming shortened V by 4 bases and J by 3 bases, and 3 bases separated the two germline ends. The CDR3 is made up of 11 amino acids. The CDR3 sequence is CASSSEETQYF. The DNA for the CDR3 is TGTGCCAGCAGTTCGGAAGAGACCCAGTACTTC.

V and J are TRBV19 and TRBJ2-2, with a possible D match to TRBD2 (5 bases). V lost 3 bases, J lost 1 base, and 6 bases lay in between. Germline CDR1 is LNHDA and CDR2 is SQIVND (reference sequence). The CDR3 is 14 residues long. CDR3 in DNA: TGTGCCAGTAGTATTGGAGGGAACACCGGGGAGCTGTTTTTT. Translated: CASSIGGNTGELFF.

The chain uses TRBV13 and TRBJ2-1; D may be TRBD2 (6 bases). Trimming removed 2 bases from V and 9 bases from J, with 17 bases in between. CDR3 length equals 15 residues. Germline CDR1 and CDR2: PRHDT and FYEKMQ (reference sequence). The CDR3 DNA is TGTGCCAGCAGCTTAACGTCCGGGGGTTGGGGTGAGCAGTTCTTC. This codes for CASSLTSGGWGEQFF.

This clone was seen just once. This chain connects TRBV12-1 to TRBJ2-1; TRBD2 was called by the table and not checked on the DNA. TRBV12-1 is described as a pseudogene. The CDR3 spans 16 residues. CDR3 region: CASSITPSGSFCEQFF. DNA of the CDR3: TGTGCCAGCAGCATTACTCCTAGCGGGAGTTTTTGTGAGCAGTTCTTC.

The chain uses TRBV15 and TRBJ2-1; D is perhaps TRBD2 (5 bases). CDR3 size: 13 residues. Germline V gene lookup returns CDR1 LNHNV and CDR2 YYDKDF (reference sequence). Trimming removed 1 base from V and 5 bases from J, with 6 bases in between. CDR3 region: CATSRVGNNEQFF. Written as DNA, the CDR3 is TGTGCCACCAGCAGAGTCGGGAACAATGAGCAGTTCTTC.